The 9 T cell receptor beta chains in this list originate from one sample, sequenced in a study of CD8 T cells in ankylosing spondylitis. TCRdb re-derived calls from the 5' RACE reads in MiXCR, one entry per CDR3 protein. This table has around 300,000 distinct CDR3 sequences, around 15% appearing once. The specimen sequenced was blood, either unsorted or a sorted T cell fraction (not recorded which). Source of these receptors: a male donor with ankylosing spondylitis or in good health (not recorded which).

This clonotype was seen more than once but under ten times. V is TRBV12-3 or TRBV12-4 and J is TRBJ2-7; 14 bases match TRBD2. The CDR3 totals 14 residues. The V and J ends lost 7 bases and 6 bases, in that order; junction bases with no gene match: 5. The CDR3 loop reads CASTGLAGAGEQYF. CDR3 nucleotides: TGTGCCAGCACGGGACTAGCGGGAGCTGGCGAGCAGTACTTC.

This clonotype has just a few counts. The CDR3 region has the DNA TGTGCCAGCAGTGAATTCTTGGCAGGGGGCAGGAACACTGAAGCTTTCTTT. Residues: CASSEFLAGGRNTEAFF. The chain recombines TRBV2 with TRBJ1-1, with 8 bases aligning to TRBD1. The ends lost 2 bases at V and 1 base at J; junction bases unmatched: 9. CDR3 length: 17 amino acids. The germline V gene has CDR1 SNHLY and CDR2 FYNNEI.

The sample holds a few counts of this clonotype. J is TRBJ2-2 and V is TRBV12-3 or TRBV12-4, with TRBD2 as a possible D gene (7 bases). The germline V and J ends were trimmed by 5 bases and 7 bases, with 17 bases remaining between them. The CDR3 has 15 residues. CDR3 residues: CASSRGEGTGGELFF. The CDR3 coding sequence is TGTGCCAGCAGTAGGGGGGAGGGTACCGGCGGGGAGCTGTTTTTT.

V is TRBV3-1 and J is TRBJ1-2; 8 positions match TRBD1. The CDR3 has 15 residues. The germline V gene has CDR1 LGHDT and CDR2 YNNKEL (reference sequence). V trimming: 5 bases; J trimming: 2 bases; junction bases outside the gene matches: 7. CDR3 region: CASSGRDRRNYGYTF. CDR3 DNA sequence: TGTGCCAGCAGCGGGAGGGACAGGCGAAACTATGGCTACACCTTC. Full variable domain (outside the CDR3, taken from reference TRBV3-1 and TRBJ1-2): DTAVSQTPKYLVTQMGNDKSIKCEQNLGHDTMYWYKQDSKKFLKIMFSYNNKELIINETVPNRFSPKSPDKAHLNLHINSLELGDSAVYFCASSGRDRRNYGYTFGSGTRLTVV.

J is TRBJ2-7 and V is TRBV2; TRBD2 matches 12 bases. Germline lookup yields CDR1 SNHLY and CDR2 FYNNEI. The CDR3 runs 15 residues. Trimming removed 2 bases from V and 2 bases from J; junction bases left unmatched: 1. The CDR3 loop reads CASSESSGGAYEQYF. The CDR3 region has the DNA TGTGCCAGCAGTGAATCTAGCGGGGGGGCCTACGAGCAGTACTTC. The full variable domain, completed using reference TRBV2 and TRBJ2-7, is EPEVTQTPSHQVTQMGQEVILRCVPISNHLYFYWYRQILGQKVEFLVSFYNNEISEKSEIFDDQFSVERPDGSNFTLKIRSTKLEDSAMYFCASSESSGGAYEQYFGPGTRLTVT.

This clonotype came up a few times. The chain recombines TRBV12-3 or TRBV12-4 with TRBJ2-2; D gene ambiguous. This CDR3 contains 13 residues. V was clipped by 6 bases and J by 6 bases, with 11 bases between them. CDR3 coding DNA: TGTGCCAGCAGCCCCTTAGTGGCCGGGGAGCTGTTTTTT. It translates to CASSPLVAGELFF.

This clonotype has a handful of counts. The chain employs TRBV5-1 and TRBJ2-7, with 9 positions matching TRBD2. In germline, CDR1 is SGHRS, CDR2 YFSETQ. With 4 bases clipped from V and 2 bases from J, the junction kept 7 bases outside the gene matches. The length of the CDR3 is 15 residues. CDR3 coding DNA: TGCGCCAGCAGCCTTATAGCGGGAGCCACCTACGAGCAGTACTTC. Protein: CASSLIAGATYEQYF.

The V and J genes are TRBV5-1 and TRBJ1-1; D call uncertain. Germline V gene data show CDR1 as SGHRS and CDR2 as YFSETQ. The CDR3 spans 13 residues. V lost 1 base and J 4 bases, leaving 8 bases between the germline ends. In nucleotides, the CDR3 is TGCGCCAGCAGCTTGACGCAGTCCACTGAAGCTTTCTTT. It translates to CASSLTQSTEAFF.

DNA for the CDR3: TGTGCCAGCAGCCAGACAGGCATGGGGACTGAAGCTTTCTTT. Protein product: CASSQTGMGTEAFF. The rearrangement uses TRBV7-2 and TRBJ1-1, with D perhaps TRBD1 (6 bases). CDR3 length equals 14 residues. Trimming took 5 bases from V and 5 from J, leaving 15 bases between them. In germline, CDR1 is SGHTA, CDR2 FQGNSA.